This T cell receptor (beta chain) was sequenced for a study of cytomegalovirus exposure and HLA in healthy donors. This PCR relied on a set of 60 Vbeta primers and 13 Jbeta primers. TCRdb's copy holds only in-frame clones and misses some; the assay was immunoSEQ multiplex PCR. This sample yields approximately 160,000 clones, of which 77% are seen a single time; about 1.5% belongs to the top ten. This clonotype originated in a woman aged 25 to 39 in good health and CMV-seropositive. Sequencing was carried out using PBMCs.

The CDR3: CASSFWTGGMGNTIYF. The CDR3 bases are TGTGCCAGCAGTTTCTGGACAGGGGGCATGGGAAACACCATATATTTT. This chain connects TRBV28 to TRBJ1-3; TRBD1 aligns across 11 bases. Unmatched junction bases numbered 5, after V lost 3 bases and J lost 4 bases. CDR1 MDHEN and CDR2 SYDVKM come from the germline V gene. The CDR3 length is 16 residues. Full variable domain (outside the CDR3, taken from reference TRBV28 and TRBJ1-3): DVKVTQSSRYLVKRTGEKVFLECVQDMDHENMFWYRQDPGLGLRLIYFSYDVKMKEKGDIPEGYSVSREKKERFSLILESASTNQTSMYLCASSFWTGGMGNTIYFGEGSWLTVV.